The source of this T cell receptor (beta chain) is a study of OX40 agonist ivuxolimab in advanced cancers. Looking at the study overall: Ivuxolimab was an agonistic, fully human IgG2 monoclonal antibody directed against OX40 (CD134), a costimulatory receptor. Intravenous ivuxolimab was administered to patients every 2 weeks at six dose levels: 0.01, 0.1, 0.3, 1.5, 3 and 10 mg/kg. Of the approximately 50 patients in dose escalation, some 19 had hepatocellular carcinoma, some 15 had melanoma, 9 had renal cell carcinoma and 9 had head and neck cancer. In the dose-escalation cohort, around four fifths of patients were male, and the mean age was 60 years with a range of roughly 23 to 79. Prior anti-PD-1, anti-PD-L1 or anti-CTLA-4 therapy was permitted, and approximately 42% of dose-escalation patients had received checkpoint inhibitors. Partial responses were achieved by three dose-escalation patients, of whom one had hepatocellular carcinoma and two had cutaneous melanoma. The point of sequencing TCRbeta in the periphery was to test whether ivuxolimab changed TCR sequence diversity and drove clonal T-cell expansion. The paper covers the monotherapy dose-escalation part of the phase I ivuxolimab trial, which included N of about 50 patients.

Patients with autoimmune disease history or receiving systemic immunosuppression were excluded from the trial. Peripheral blood for TCR sequencing was collected from all dose cohorts at baseline, on cycle 4 day 1, and on cycle 7 day 1. The samples were taken from a phase I, first-in-human, multicenter, open-label dose-escalation trial of ivuxolimab. Adults with locally advanced or metastatic melanoma, renal cell, hepatocellular, or head and neck squamous cell carcinoma were enrolled in the trial. CD4+ and CD8+ T cells were sorted separately from peripheral blood before TCR sequencing. Looking up the germline V gene yields CDR1 KGHSH and CDR2 LQKENI. Including cysteine and phenylalanine, the CDR3 has 15 amino acids. The entry retains the CDR3 DNA only, 45 bases that are in frame from base 1. After removal of 0 bases from V and 2 bases from J, the junction retains 2 bases not matched to a gene. The research as a whole found: On average, CD8+ T cells showed more expanded clones than CD4+ T cells after ivuxolimab. Clonal expansion of both CD4+ and CD8+ blood T cells was observed from baseline to week 6 at doses 0.1 to 3.0 mg/kg. Low levels of normalized T-cell clonal expansion were also seen in some patients who did not respond. Antigen specificity was not determined for the clonally expanded peripheral T cells. In the 0.1-3.0 mg/kg groups, partial responders were among the patients with the lowest normalized peripheral clonal expansion, particularly in CD8+ T cells.

Genomic DNA was isolated from the sorted cells so that the TCRbeta CDR3 region could be sequenced. The immunoSEQ Assay was used for sequencing of TCRbeta CDR3 regions. TCRdb took over this immuneACCESS table, retaining in-frame rearrangements with V and J assigned. Such tables are incomplete; in checked studies, under half of the missing clones stem from an unresolved V gene, and the remainder is unexplained. The sample includes some 64,000 clones, with approximately 90% observed a single time. The ten top clones hold 0.35% of the sample. A note on this clone: Its antigen is still unknown. No much larger clone is present one base from it, and per-base qualities are unavailable.

The chain uses TRBV18 and TRBJ2-3, with 7 bases in between that match TRBD1. The clonotype was recovered from an adult with an advanced solid tumor such as melanoma, head and neck, liver or kidney cancer. Sequenced here: CD4+ or CD8+ T cells sorted from blood, sampled in a trial of the OX40 agonist ivuxolimab. The DNA reads as follows: TGTGCCAGCTCACCACCGGGACAGACCACAGATACGCAGTATTTT. Translation gives CASSPPGQTTDTQYF.